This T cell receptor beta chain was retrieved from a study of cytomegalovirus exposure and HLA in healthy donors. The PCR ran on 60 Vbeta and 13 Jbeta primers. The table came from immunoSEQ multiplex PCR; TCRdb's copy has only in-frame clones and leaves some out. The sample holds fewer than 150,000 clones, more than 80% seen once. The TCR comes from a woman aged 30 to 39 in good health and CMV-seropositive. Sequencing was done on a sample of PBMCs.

The CDR3 is CATSRGHNSPLHF. The DNA for the CDR3 is TGTGCCACAAGCAGGGGACATAATTCACCCCTCCACTTT. The chain links TRBV6-5 to TRBJ1-6; tentatively, D is TRBD1 (6 bases). Trimming removed 10 bases at V and 5 bases at J, with 12 bases between. CDR3 length: 13 amino acids. Germline CDR1 reads MNHEY; CDR2 reads SVGAGI.